The clone carrying this T cell receptor beta chain was counted only a few times. These data are taken from a study of blood T cell repertoires in COVID-19. Trimming stripped 0 bases from V and 0 bases from J, with 20 bases between. The CDR3 is made up of 19 amino acids. Germline CDR1 reads LGHNA; CDR2 reads YSLEER. Method: immunoSEQ multiplex PCR; TCRdb's copy keeps in-frame clones and lacks some. The sample consists of about 150,000 clones, over 80% of them appearing once. This sequence originates from a man aged 55 to 70 with active or convalescent COVID-19. V gene TRBV4-3 combines with J gene TRBJ1-2; D uncertain. Material: peripheral blood. This CDR3 is CASSQEPSFEGLANYGYTF. In DNA form, the CDR3 reads TGCGCCAGCAGCCAAGAGCCCTCCTTTGAGGGCCTAGCTAACTATGGCTACACCTTC.